This T cell receptor (beta chain) was sequenced in a study of long-term antiretroviral therapy in people with HIV. Study-level points and caveats: Clones expanded before ART dominated the repertoire at all time points. When set beside controls, HIV repertoires had CDR3 length ranges that were narrower.

Running of the v3.0 immunoSEQ assay took place at survey level. The method was immunoSEQ multiplex PCR; TCRdb's version includes in-frame clones alone and lacks a portion of them. Of around 30,000 clones in the sample, over 75% are singletons; the top ten hold over 3.5%. As for this clone: Its target is unknown.

J gave up 5 bases and V 1 base, and 3 bases lay outside the gene matches. In germline, CDR1 is MRHNA, CDR2 SNTAGT. The CDR3 has 15 amino acids. Specimen: unsorted PBMCs, collected 0.5 years after starting antiretroviral therapy. This TCR was recovered from a woman younger than 35 with HIV. V gene TRBV6-4 combines with J gene TRBJ2-1, with TRBD2 matching 9 bases. The CDR3 nucleotides read TGTGCCAGCAGTGACTGGGCTAGCGGGGACAATGAGCAGTTCTTC. Protein: CASSDWASGDNEQFF.